This T cell receptor (beta chain) was observed in a study of cytomegalovirus exposure and HLA in healthy donors. Study observations and caveats: The authors reported that TCR beta sequences could predict HLA-A and HLA-B alleles. These predictions were accurate for most subjects in the first cohort. There were three CMV-associated chains whose specificity for CMV antigens was confirmed in vitro.

This clone was recorded only once. Its cognate antigen is unknown. Germline CDR1 reads SGHRS; CDR2 reads YFSETQ. The CDR3 runs 15 residues. V lost 4 bases, J lost 10 bases, and 12 bases stayed unmatched. The PCR ran on 60 Vbeta and 13 Jbeta primers. The protocol was immunoSEQ multiplex PCR, while the TCRdb copy is restricted to in-frame clones and leaves out a portion. The table shows approximately 160,000 clones, with about three quarters occurring only once. Nominally healthy donors were sampled, though unrecorded immune exposures were likely. The sample was PBMCs. This chain connects TRBV5-1 to TRBJ2-5; 11 bases map to TRBD1. This clonotype originated in a woman in her forties in good health and CMV-seropositive. The CDR3 DNA is TGCGCCAGCAGCCTAGGGACAGGGGGACCTGAGGACCAGTACTTC. It specifies CASSLGTGGPEDQYF.